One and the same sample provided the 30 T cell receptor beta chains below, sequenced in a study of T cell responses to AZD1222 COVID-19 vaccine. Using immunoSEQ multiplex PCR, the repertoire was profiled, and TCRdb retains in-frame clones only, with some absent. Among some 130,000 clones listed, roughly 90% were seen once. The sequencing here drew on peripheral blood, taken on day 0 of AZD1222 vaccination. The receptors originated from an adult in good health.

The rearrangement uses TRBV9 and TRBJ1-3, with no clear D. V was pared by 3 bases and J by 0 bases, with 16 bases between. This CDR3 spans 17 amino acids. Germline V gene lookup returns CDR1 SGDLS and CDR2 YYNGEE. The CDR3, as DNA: TGTGCCAGCAGCGCACCATTCAGCGAAAGCTCTGGAAACACCATATATTTT. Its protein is CASSAPFSESSGNTIYF.

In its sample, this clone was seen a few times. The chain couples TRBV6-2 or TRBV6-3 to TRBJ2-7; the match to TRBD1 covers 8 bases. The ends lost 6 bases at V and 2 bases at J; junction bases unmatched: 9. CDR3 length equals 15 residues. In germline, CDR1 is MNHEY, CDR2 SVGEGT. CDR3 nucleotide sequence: TGTGCCAGCAGCTCAGGACAGGGATCCCCCTACGAGCAGTACTTC. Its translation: CASSSGQGSPYEQYF.

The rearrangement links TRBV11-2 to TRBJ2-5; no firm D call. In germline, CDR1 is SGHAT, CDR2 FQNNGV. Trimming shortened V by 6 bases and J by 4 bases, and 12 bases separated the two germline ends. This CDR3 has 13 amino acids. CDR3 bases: TGTGCCAGCAGTCGAGACATAGGAGAGACCCAGTACTTC. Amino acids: CASSRDIGETQYF.

The CDR3 spells CASSLRTGTGFSNEKLFF. The CDR3 bases are TGTGCCAGCAGTTTGCGAACCGGGACAGGGTTCAGTAATGAAAAACTGTTTTTT. The V call is TRBV6-2 or TRBV6-3, the J call TRBJ1-4; 9 bases agree with TRBD1. V trimming: 4 bases; J trimming: 4 bases; junction bases outside the gene matches: 13. Germline values: CDR1 MNHEY, CDR2 SVGEGT. The CDR3 length is 18 residues.

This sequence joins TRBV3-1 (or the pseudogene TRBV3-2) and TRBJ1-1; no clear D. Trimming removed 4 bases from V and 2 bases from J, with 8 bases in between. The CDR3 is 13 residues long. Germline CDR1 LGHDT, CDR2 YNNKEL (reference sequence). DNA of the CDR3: TGTGCCAGCAGCCCCTCAGAAAACACTGAAGCTTTCTTT. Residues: CASSPSENTEAFF.

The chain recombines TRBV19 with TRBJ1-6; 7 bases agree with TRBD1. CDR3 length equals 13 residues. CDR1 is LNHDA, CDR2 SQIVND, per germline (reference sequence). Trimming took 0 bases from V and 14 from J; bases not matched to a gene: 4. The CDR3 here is CASSIDEDRSLHF. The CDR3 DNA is TGTGCCAGTAGTATAGATGAGGACAGGTCCCTCCACTTT.

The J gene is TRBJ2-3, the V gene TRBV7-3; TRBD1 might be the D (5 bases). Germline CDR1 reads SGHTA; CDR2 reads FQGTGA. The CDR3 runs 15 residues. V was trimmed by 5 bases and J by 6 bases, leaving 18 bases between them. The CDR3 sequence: CASSHIGASLDTQYF. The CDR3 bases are TGTGCCAGCAGCCACATTGGGGCCTCTCTCGATACGCAGTATTTT.

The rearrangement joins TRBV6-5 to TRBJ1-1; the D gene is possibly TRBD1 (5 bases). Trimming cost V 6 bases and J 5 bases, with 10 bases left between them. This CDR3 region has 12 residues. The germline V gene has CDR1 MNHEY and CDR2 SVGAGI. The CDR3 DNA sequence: TGTGCCAGCAGCGCAGGGAAAACTGAAGCTTTCTTT. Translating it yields CASSAGKTEAFF.

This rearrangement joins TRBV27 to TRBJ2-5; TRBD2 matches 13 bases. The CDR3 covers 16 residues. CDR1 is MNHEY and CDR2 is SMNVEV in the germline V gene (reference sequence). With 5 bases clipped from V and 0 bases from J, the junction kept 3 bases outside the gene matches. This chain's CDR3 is CASSVLAGGYQETQYF. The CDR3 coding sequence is TGTGCCAGCAGTGTACTAGCGGGGGGGTACCAAGAGACCCAGTACTTC.

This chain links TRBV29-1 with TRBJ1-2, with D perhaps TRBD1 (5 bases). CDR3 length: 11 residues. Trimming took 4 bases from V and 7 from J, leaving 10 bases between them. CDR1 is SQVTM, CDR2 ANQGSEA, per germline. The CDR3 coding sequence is TGCAGCGTTGGAAGGGACTCTGGCTACACCTTC. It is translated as CSVGRDSGYTF. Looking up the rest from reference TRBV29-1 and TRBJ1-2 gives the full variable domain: SAVISQKPSRDICQRGTSLTIQCQVDSQVTMMFWYRQQPGQSLTLIATANQGSEATYESGFVIDKFPISRPNLTFSTLTVSNMSPEDSSIYLCSVGRDSGYTFGSGTRLTVV.

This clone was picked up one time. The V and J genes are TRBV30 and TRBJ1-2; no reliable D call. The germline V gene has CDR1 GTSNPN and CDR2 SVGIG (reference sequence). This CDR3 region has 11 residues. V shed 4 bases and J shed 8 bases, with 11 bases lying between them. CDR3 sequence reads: CAWNSQVGYTF. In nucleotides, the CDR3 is TGTGCCTGGAACTCCCAAGTAGGCTACACCTTC.

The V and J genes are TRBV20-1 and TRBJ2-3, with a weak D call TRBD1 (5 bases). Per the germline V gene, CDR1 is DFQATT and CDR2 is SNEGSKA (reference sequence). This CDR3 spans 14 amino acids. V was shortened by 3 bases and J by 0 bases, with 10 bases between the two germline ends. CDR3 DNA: TGCAGTGCTAGTGACAGAACTAGCACAGATACGCAGTATTTT. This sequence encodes CSASDRTSTDTQYF.

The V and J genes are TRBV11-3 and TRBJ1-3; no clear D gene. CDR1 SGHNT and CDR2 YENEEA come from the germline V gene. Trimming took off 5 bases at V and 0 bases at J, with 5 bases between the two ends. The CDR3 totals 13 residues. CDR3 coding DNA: TGTGCCAGCAGCGGAAACTCTGGAAACACCATATATTTT. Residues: CASSGNSGNTIYF.

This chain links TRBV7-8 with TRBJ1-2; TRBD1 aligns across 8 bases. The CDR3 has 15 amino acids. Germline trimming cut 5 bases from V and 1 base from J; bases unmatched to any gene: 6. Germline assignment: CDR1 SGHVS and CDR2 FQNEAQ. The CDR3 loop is CASSVRDRSNYGYTF. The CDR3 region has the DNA TGTGCCAGCAGCGTCCGGGACAGGAGTAACTATGGCTACACCTTC. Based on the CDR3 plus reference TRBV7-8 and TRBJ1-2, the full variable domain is GAGVSQSPRYKVAKRGQDVALRCDPISGHVSLFWYQQALGQGPEFLTYFQNEAQLDKSGLPSDRFFAERPEGSVSTLKIQRTQQEDSAVYLCASSVRDRSNYGYTFGSGTRLTVV.

CDR3 loop: CASSQAGAEQYF. The CDR3 region has the DNA TGTGCCAGCTCACAAGCAGGAGCCGAGCAGTACTTC. V usage is TRBV18 and J usage is TRBJ2-7; D remains unclear. Germline V CDR1 and CDR2: KGHSH, LQKENI. V was clipped by 4 bases and J by 6 bases, with 10 bases between them. CDR3 size: 12 residues.

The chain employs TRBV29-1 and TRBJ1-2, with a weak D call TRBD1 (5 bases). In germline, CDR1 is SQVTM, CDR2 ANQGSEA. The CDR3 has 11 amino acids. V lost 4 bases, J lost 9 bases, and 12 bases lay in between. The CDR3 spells CSVAGVRSYTF. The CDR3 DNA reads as TGCAGCGTTGCGGGGGTTAGGAGCTACACCTTC.

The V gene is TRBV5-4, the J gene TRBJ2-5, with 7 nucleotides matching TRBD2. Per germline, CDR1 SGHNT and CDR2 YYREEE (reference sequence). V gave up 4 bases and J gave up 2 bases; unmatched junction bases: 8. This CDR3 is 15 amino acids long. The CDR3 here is CASSPEGRDQETQYF. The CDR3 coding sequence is TGTGCCAGCAGCCCCGAGGGGAGGGATCAAGAGACCCAGTACTTC.

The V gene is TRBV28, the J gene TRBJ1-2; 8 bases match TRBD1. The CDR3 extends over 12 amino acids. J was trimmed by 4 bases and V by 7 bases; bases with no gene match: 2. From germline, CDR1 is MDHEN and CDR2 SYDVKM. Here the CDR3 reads CASTTGGYGYTF. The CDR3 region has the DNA TGTGCCAGCACTACAGGGGGCTATGGCTACACCTTC.

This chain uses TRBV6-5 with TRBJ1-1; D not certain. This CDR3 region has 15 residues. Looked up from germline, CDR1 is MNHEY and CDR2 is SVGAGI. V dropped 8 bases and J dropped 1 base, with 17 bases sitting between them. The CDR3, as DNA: TGTGCCAGCGAACCGGCAGCTCCCTGGAACACTGAAGCTTTCTTT. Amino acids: CASEPAAPWNTEAFF.

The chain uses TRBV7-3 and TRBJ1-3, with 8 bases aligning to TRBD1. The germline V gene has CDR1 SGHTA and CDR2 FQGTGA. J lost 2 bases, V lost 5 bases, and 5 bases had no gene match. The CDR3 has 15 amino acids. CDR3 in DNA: TGTGCCAGCAGCCCCCAGGGGGCAACTGGAAACACCATATATTTT. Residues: CASSPQGATGNTIYF. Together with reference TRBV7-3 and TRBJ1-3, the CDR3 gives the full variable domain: GAGVSQTPSNKVTEKGKYVELRCDPISGHTALYWYRQSLGQGPEFLIYFQGTGAADDSGLPNDRFFAVRPEGSVSTLKIQRTERGDSAVYLCASSPQGATGNTIYFGEGSWLTVV.

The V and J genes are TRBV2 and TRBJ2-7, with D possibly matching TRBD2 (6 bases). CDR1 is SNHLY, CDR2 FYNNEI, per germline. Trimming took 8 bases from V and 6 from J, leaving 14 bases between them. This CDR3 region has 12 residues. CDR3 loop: CASRKEGAEQYF. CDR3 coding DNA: TGTGCCAGCCGGAAGGAGGGAGCCGAGCAGTACTTC.

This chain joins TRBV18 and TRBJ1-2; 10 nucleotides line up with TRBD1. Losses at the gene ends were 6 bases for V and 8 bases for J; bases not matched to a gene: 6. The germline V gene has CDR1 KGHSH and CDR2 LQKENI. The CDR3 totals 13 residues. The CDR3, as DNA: TGTGCCAGCTCGCGCGACAGGGGGCAGGGCTACACCTTC. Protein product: CASSRDRGQGYTF. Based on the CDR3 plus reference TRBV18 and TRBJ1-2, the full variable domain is NAGVMQNPRHLVRRRGQEARLRCSPMKGHSHVYWYRQLPEEGLKFMVYLQKENIIDESGMPKERFSAEFPKEGPSILRIQQVVRGDSAAYFCASSRDRGQGYTFGSGTRLTVV.

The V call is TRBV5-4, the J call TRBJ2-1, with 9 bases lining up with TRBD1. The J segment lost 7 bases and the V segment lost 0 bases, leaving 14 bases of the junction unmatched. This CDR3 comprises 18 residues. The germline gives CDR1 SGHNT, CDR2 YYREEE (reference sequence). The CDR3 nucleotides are TGTGCCAGCAGCTTGGATCCTCCGGGACAGGGCGGGTCAAATGAGCAGTTCTTC. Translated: CASSLDPPGQGGSNEQFF.

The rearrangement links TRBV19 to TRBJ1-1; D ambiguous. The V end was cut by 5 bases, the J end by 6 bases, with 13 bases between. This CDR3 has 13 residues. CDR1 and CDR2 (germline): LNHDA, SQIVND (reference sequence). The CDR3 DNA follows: TGTGCCAGTAGTTCGCTTCAATGGCCTGAAGCTTTCTTT. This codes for CASSSLQWPEAFF.

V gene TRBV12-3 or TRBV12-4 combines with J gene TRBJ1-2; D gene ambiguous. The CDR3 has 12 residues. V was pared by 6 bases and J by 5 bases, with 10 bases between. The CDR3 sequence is CASREAEYGYTF. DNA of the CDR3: TGTGCCAGCAGAGAGGCAGAATATGGCTACACCTTC.

CDR3: CASSQGLAGGVTQYF. The CDR3 DNA is TGTGCCAGCAGCCAGGGACTAGCGGGGGGGGTGACCCAGTACTTC. V is TRBV3-1 (or the pseudogene TRBV3-2) and J is TRBJ2-5; 16 bases line up with TRBD2. This CDR3 is built from 15 residues. The V and J ends lost 3 bases and 7 bases, in that order; junction bases with no gene match: 2. Germline CDR1 and CDR2: LGHDT and YNNKEL (reference sequence).

The CDR3 DNA follows: TGTGCCAGCAGCGGTGGGCTAGCGGGAGGAGGGCTGTTTTTT. The encoded protein is CASSGGLAGGGLFF. The rearrangement uses TRBV3-1 (or the pseudogene TRBV3-2) and TRBJ2-2, with TRBD2 matching 11 bases. V was pared by 5 bases and J by 13 bases, with 9 bases of the junction left unmatched. The CDR3 length is 14 residues. Germline-derived CDR1 and CDR2 are LGHDT and YNNKEL (reference sequence).

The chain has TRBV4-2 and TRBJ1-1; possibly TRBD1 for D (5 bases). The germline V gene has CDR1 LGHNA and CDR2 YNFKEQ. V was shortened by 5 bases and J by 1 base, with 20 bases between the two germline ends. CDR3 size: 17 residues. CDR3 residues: CASSDDSSSLKNTEAFF. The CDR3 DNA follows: TGTGCCAGCAGCGACGACAGCTCCAGCCTCAAGAACACTGAAGCTTTCTTT.

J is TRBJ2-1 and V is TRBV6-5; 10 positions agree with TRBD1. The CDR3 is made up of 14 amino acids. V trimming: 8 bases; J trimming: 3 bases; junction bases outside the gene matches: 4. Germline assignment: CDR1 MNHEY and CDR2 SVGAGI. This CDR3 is CASFRTGGYNEQFF. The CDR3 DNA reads TGTGCCAGCTTCAGGACAGGGGGCTACAATGAGCAGTTCTTC.

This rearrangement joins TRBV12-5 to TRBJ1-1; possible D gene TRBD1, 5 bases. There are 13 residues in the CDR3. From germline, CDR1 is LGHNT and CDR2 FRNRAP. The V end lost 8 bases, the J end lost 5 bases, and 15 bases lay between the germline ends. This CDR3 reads CASLTEKGTEAFF. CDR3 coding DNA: TGTGCTAGTTTGACCGAAAAGGGGACTGAAGCTTTCTTT.